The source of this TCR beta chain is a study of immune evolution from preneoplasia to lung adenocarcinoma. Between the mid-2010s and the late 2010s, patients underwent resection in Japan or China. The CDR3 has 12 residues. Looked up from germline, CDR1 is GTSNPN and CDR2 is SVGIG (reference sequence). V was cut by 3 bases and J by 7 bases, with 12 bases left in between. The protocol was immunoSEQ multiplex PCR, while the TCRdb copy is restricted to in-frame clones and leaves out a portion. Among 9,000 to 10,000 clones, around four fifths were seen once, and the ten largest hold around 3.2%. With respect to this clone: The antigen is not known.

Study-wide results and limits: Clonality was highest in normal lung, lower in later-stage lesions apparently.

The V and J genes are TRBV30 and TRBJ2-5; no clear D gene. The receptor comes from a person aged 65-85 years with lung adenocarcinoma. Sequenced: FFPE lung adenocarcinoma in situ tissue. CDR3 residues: CAWRVASSTQYF. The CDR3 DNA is TGTGCCTGGAGAGTGGCTAGTTCGACCCAGTACTTC.